The present T cell receptor beta chain was sequenced within a study of a mutant IDH1 vaccine in newly diagnosed glioma. A word on this clone: Its matching antigen is unknown.

Time point in this sample: week 23, last vaccination. A single vaccine dose contained 300 ug of mutant IDH1 20-mer peptide, and topical imiquimod was used with it. V trimming: 4 bases; J trimming: 7 bases; junction bases outside the gene matches: 4. The germline CDR1 and CDR2 sequences are SEHNR and FQNEAQ (reference sequence). The CDR3 is made up of 14 amino acids. The assay was immunoSEQ multiplex PCR, and TCRdb's table has in-frame clones only and misses some. The repertoire holds tens of thousands of clones, with under 80% as singletons. The chain is built from TRBV7-9 and TRBJ1-3; 10 positions match TRBD1. The TCR sequence derives from a woman aged 40 to 50 with glioma. Some clones in this sample may be carry-over from other donors' samples. The input for sequencing was PBMCs, taken from a glioma patient whose treatment included an IDH1 peptide vaccine. CDR3 DNA: TGTGCCAGCAGCTCGGGGGGACAGGGGAACACCATATATTTT. It is translated as CASSSGGQGNTIYF.